Listed below are T cell receptor beta chains from one sample, sequenced in a study of OX40 agonist ivuxolimab in advanced cancers. The table came from immunoSEQ multiplex PCR; TCRdb's copy has only in-frame clones and leaves some out. This sample has some 48,000 clones, with over 75% found just once. This sample comprised CD4+ or CD8+ T cells sorted from blood, obtained in a trial of the OX40 agonist ivuxolimab. The source of these receptors is an adult with an advanced solid tumor such as melanoma, head and neck, liver or kidney cancer. CDR3s include the opening cysteine and the closing phenylalanine or tryptophan. The order of the fields is CDR3 DNA, CDR3 protein, V gene, D gene, clone size, J gene. D genes are given only for firm matches. Not every row has a clone size; where given, it reads once, few, many or a size class.

CDR3 DNA: TGTGCCAGCAGCGTCCGCGGCGTATCTGGGGCCAACGTCCTGACTTTC; CDR3 protein: CASSVRGVSGANVLTF; V gene: TRBV7-8; D gene: .; clone size: .; J gene: TRBJ2-6
CDR3 DNA: TGTGCCAGCAGCTTAGACGGGTATAGGGATCAGCCCCAGCATTTT; CDR3 protein: CASSLDGYRDQPQHF; V gene: TRBV7-2; D gene: .; clone size: .; J gene: TRBJ1-5
CDR3 DNA: TGTGCCAGCAGTGATCGACAGGGCGCAGATACGCAGTATTTT; CDR3 protein: CASSDRQGADTQYF; V gene: TRBV2; D gene: TRBD1; clone size: .; J gene: TRBJ2-3
CDR3 DNA: TGTGCCAGCAGTTTAAACGGGGGAGGGAATGAAAAACTGTTTTTT; CDR3 protein: CASSLNGGGNEKLFF; V gene: TRBV6-1; D gene: .; clone size: .; J gene: TRBJ1-4
CDR3 DNA: TGTGCCAGCAGCGGCGGGATACAAGAGACCCAGTACTTC; CDR3 protein: CASSGGIQETQYF; V gene: TRBV9; D gene: .; clone size: .; J gene: TRBJ2-5
CDR3 DNA: TGTGCCAGCAGCTTAGGGTTATACAATGAGCAGTTCTTC; CDR3 protein: CASSLGLYNEQFF; V gene: TRBV11-2; D gene: .; clone size: .; J gene: TRBJ2-1
CDR3 DNA: TGTGCCTGGAGTGTACAGGGGGTAGAAGCTTTCTTT; CDR3 protein: CAWSVQGVEAFF; V gene: TRBV30; D gene: TRBD1; clone size: .; J gene: TRBJ1-1
CDR3 DNA: TGTGCCACCAGCAGAGAGCAGGGGGGTTTCTATGGCTACACCTTC; CDR3 protein: CATSREQGGFYGYTF; V gene: TRBV15; D gene: TRBD1; clone size: .; J gene: TRBJ1-2
CDR3 DNA: TGTGCCAGTAGTATTGCCGCCAGGGGGGGAGAGACCCAGTACTTC; CDR3 protein: CASSIAARGGETQYF; V gene: TRBV19; D gene: .; clone size: .; J gene: TRBJ2-5
CDR3 DNA: TGTGCCAGCAGCTTATCGGGAGGCGGCAATGAGCAGTTCTTC; CDR3 protein: CASSLSGGGNEQFF; V gene: TRBV7-7; D gene: TRBD2; clone size: .; J gene: TRBJ2-1
CDR3 DNA: TGTGCCAGCATCAACCGAGACTCCTACGAGCAGTACTTC; CDR3 protein: CASINRDSYEQYF; V gene: TRBV11-2; D gene: .; clone size: once; J gene: TRBJ2-7
CDR3 DNA: TGTGCCAGCAAGAGGGAAATGAACACTGAAGCTTTCTTT; CDR3 protein: CASKREMNTEAFF; V gene: TRBV6-4; D gene: .; clone size: .; J gene: TRBJ1-1
CDR3 DNA: TGCGCCAGCAGCTTGCCGAAAATAGCGGGATTCATCAATGAGCAGTTCTTC; CDR3 protein: CASSLPKIAGFINEQFF; V gene: TRBV5-1; D gene: TRBD2; clone size: .; J gene: TRBJ2-1
CDR3 DNA: TGTGCCAGCAGCCCCGGGACCGTCGGGGAGCTGTTTTTT; CDR3 protein: CASSPGTVGELFF; V gene: TRBV7-6; D gene: .; clone size: .; J gene: TRBJ2-2
CDR3 DNA: TGTGCCAGCAGCGCGACTAGCGGGACCGGGGGTGAGCAGTTCTTC; CDR3 protein: CASSATSGTGGEQFF; V gene: TRBV9; D gene: TRBD2; clone size: once; J gene: TRBJ2-1
CDR3 DNA: TGTGCCAGCAGTGAGTCATTCGTTAGCAATCAGCCCCAGCATTTT; CDR3 protein: CASSESFVSNQPQHF; V gene: TRBV6-1; D gene: .; clone size: .; J gene: TRBJ1-5
CDR3 DNA: TGTGCCAGCAGTGAAGTTCCGGGGGAAAGTGGCTACACCTTC; CDR3 protein: CASSEVPGESGYTF; V gene: TRBV2; D gene: .; clone size: .; J gene: TRBJ1-2
CDR3 DNA: TGTGCCAGCAGCCGAGGCAGGGATCGGGGCTACACCTTC; CDR3 protein: CASSRGRDRGYTF; V gene: TRBV6-5; D gene: .; clone size: .; J gene: TRBJ1-2
CDR3 DNA: TGTACCAGCAGTGCTATGGGGGGGTCCGGTGGCTACACCTTC; CDR3 protein: CTSSAMGGSGGYTF; V gene: TRBV6-4; D gene: .; clone size: .; J gene: TRBJ1-2
CDR3 DNA: TGTGCCAGCAGCCCCCAATTGACAGAGACCCAGTACTTC; CDR3 protein: CASSPQLTETQYF; V gene: TRBV14; D gene: .; clone size: few; J gene: TRBJ2-5
CDR3 DNA: TGTGCCAGCAGAAAAGGGGTAGGCACAGATACGCAGTATTTT; CDR3 protein: CASRKGVGTDTQYF; V gene: TRBV6-5; D gene: .; clone size: .; J gene: TRBJ2-3
CDR3 DNA: TGTGCCAGCAGCTTGAACCGGGGTGGTGAAAAACTGTTTTTT; CDR3 protein: CASSLNRGGEKLFF; V gene: TRBV5-5; D gene: .; clone size: .; J gene: TRBJ1-4
CDR3 DNA: TGTGCCAGCAGTCCCCGGACAACTAACTATGGCTACACCTTC; CDR3 protein: CASSPRTTNYGYTF; V gene: TRBV6-5; D gene: .; clone size: .; J gene: TRBJ1-2
CDR3 DNA: TGTGCCAGCTCACCACCCCGGGGGGGAGATGAAAAACTGTTTTTT; CDR3 protein: CASSPPRGGDEKLFF; V gene: TRBV18; D gene: .; clone size: .; J gene: TRBJ1-4
CDR3 DNA: TGTGCCTGGAGTGGCGGCGGAGAGACCCAGTACTTC; CDR3 protein: CAWSGGGETQYF; V gene: TRBV30; D gene: .; clone size: .; J gene: TRBJ2-5
CDR3 DNA: TGTGCCAGCAGCTTAGCGCGGGTTGAGGGTTGGAGAGCTTTCTTT; CDR3 protein: CASSLARVEGWRAFF; V gene: TRBV7-8; D gene: .; clone size: once; J gene: TRBJ1-1
CDR3 DNA: TGTGCCAGCAGTGATGGAATTCTCTACGAGCAGTACTTC; CDR3 protein: CASSDGILYEQYF; V gene: TRBV6-6; D gene: .; clone size: .; J gene: TRBJ2-7
CDR3 DNA: TGTGCCAGCAGCTCCCTATTGATAACAGGACTCACAGATACGCAGTATTTT; CDR3 protein: CASSSLLITGLTDTQYF; V gene: TRBV7-9; D gene: .; clone size: few; J gene: TRBJ2-3
CDR3 DNA: TGCAGCGGATTGGGGGTACCACAGGGGCCTGGAAACACCATATATTTT; CDR3 protein: CSGLGVPQGPGNTIYF; V gene: TRBV29-1; D gene: TRBD1; clone size: .; J gene: TRBJ1-3
CDR3 DNA: TGTGCCAGCTCACCATCCATTTCGGGAGAGACCCAGTACTTC; CDR3 protein: CASSPSISGETQYF; V gene: TRBV18; D gene: .; clone size: .; J gene: TRBJ2-5
CDR3 DNA: TGCGCCAGCAGCCCAGGGGGCTCGGGCTATGGCTACACCTTC; CDR3 protein: CASSPGGSGYGYTF; V gene: TRBV5-1; D gene: TRBD1; clone size: few; J gene: TRBJ1-2
CDR3 DNA: TGTGCCACCAGGGGAGAAAGGGGGTTTGCTGAAGCTTTCTTT; CDR3 protein: CATRGERGFAEAFF; V gene: TRBV15; D gene: .; clone size: .; J gene: TRBJ1-1
CDR3 DNA: TGTGCCAGCAGCCCCGTTAAGCGTGGGTCTGAAGCTTTCTTT; CDR3 protein: CASSPVKRGSEAFF; V gene: TRBV7-2; D gene: .; clone size: .; J gene: TRBJ1-1